The next 29 T cell receptor beta chains were all read from a single sample in a study of cytomegalovirus exposure and HLA in healthy donors. The PCR was carried out with 60 Vbeta primers and 13 Jbeta primers. Profiled with immunoSEQ multiplex PCR; TCRdb holds only in-frame clones, not every one. The data contain under 200,000 clones, roughly 76% of them singletons. Sequenced input: PBMCs. Receptors were obtained from a human donor in good health.

J is TRBJ2-1 and V is TRBV19, with 13 bases that match TRBD2. The CDR3 consists of 16 residues. The J segment lost 4 bases and the V segment lost 4 bases, leaving 4 bases of the junction unmatched. CDR1 is LNHDA and CDR2 is SQIVND in the germline V gene (reference sequence). CDR3 nucleotide sequence: TGTGCCAGTAGTACAAAGACTAGCGGGGGGTACAATGAGCAGTTCTTC. This codes for CASSTKTSGGYNEQFF.

The V call is TRBV27, the J call TRBJ2-7, with D unclear. This CDR3 contains 15 residues. Per the germline V gene, CDR1 is MNHEY and CDR2 is SMNVEV (reference sequence). The V end was cut by 4 bases, the J end by 4 bases, with 17 bases between. CDR3 nucleotides: TGTGCCAGCAGTTCGTGGGTTGTGGGCAAGTACGAGCAGTACTTC. Protein: CASSSWVVGKYEQYF.

V is TRBV6-1 and J is TRBJ1-5, with TRBD1 identical over 7 bases. V was clipped by 6 bases and J by 6 bases; unmatched bases: 2. The germline V gene encodes CDR1 MNHNS and CDR2 SASEGT. The CDR3 sequence is 12 residues long. As DNA, the CDR3 is TGTGCCAGCAGGAGGGACAGTCAGCCCCAGCATTTT. Its translation is CASRRDSQPQHF.

This clone was found once. The chain combines TRBV18 with TRBJ1-6; D call uncertain. Between the trimmed V and J ends, which lost 3 bases and 7 bases, there was a span of 10 bases. CDR1 and CDR2 (germline): KGHSH, LQKENI. This CDR3 contains 14 residues. CDR3 sequence (DNA): TGTGCCAGCTCACCGCGAGGTGGAAATTCACCCCTCCACTTT. Encoded protein: CASSPRGGNSPLHF.

The chain has TRBV18 and TRBJ1-2; 8 nucleotides line up with TRBD1. V lost 2 bases to trimming and J lost 4 bases; unmatched junction nucleotides: 3. The CDR3 extends over 14 amino acids. Germline CDR1 and CDR2: KGHSH and LQKENI. This CDR3 is CASSPSGQGYGYTF. The CDR3, as DNA: TGTGCCAGCTCACCATCAGGACAGGGCTATGGCTACACCTTC.

V and J are TRBV6-6 and TRBJ1-2; D not resolved. The V end was cut by 2 bases, the J end by 1 base, with 8 bases between. In germline, CDR1 is MNHNY, CDR2 SVGAGI (reference sequence). The CDR3 extends over 14 amino acids. CDR3 residues: CASSYTASNYGYTF. The DNA of the CDR3 is TGTGCCAGCAGTTACACAGCAAGTAACTATGGCTACACCTTC.

The CDR3 DNA follows: TGCGCCAGCAGCTGGGGACTGTACACAGATACGCAGTATTTT. This translates into CASSWGLYTDTQYF. V is TRBV5-1 and J is TRBJ2-3, with D possibly TRBD2 on 6 matching bases. Germline V gene data show CDR1 as SGHRS and CDR2 as YFSETQ. The CDR3 length is 14 residues. V was pared by 3 bases and J by 2 bases, with 10 bases between.

This sequence joins TRBV7-2 and TRBJ1-4, with 8 bases identical to TRBD1. The ends lost 5 bases at V and 14 bases at J; junction bases unmatched: 4. CDR1 and CDR2 from the germline V gene are SGHTA and FQGNSA. CDR3 length: 11 amino acids. The CDR3 spells CASSHGQGLFF. DNA for the CDR3: TGTGCCAGCAGCCACGGACAGGGCCTGTTTTTT.

This clone has only a few counts. Other nucleotide sequences from this sample produce the same CDR3. The genes are TRBV2 and TRBJ1-5; D not certain. V was shortened by 2 bases and J by 2 bases, with 4 bases between the two germline ends. Germline CDR1 is SNHLY and CDR2 is FYNNEI. The CDR3 length is 13 residues. The CDR3 reads CASSEQGNQPQHF. CDR3 nucleotide sequence: TGTGCCAGCAGTGAACAGGGCAATCAGCCCCAGCATTTT.

The V and J genes are TRBV18 and TRBJ2-7; D not resolved. The CDR3 is made up of 14 amino acids. V lost 2 bases and J lost 0, with 8 bases in between. CDR1 and CDR2 from the germline V gene are KGHSH and LQKENI. The CDR3 is CASSPSSTSYEQYF. In DNA form, the CDR3 reads TGTGCCAGCTCACCATCCAGTACCTCCTACGAGCAGTACTTC.

The chain carries TRBV9 and TRBJ2-7, with a possible D match to TRBD2 (6 bases). Trimming left V 1 base short and J 5 bases short, with 16 bases between. The CDR3 has 15 residues. Germline V gene data show CDR1 as SGDLS and CDR2 as YYNGEE. CDR3 amino acids: CASSVYGGRVNEQYF. The CDR3, as DNA: TGTGCCAGCAGCGTATACGGGGGTAGGGTCAACGAGCAGTACTTC. Using reference TRBV9 and TRBJ2-7 for the parts outside the CDR3, the full variable domain is DSGVTQTPKHLITATGQRVTLRCSPRSGDLSVYWYQQSLDQGLQFLIQYYNGEERAKGNILERFSAQQFPDLHSELNLSSLELGDSALYFCASSVYGGRVNEQYFGPGTRLTVT.

This chain uses TRBV6-1 with TRBJ1-2, with 9 bases matching TRBD1. Trimming at V came to 7 bases and at J to 8 bases, leaving 5 bases not matched to a gene. The CDR3 is 12 residues long. The germline V gene encodes CDR1 MNHNS and CDR2 SASEGT. DNA of the CDR3: TGTGCCAGCACTCCAGGACAGGGGGGCTACACCTTC. Its protein is CASTPGQGGYTF.

CDR3 nucleotide sequence: TGCGCCAGCAGCCAAGATCTAGGTAGTTCCAACGAGCAGTACTTC. Amino acid sequence: CASSQDLGSSNEQYF. J is TRBJ2-7 and V is TRBV4-3; D gene unclear. This CDR3 contains 15 residues. The V gene's germline CDR1 is LGHNA and CDR2 YSLEER. V lost 0 bases to trimming and J lost 5 bases, with 14 bases between them.

CDR3 sequence: CASSLGLAGGPGILETQYF. In nucleotides, the CDR3 is TGTGCCAGCAGCTTGGGGCTAGCGGGGGGGCCCGGGATCTTGGAGACCCAGTACTTC. The gene calls are TRBV5-6 and TRBJ2-5; 12 positions match TRBD2. The length of the CDR3 is 19 residues. Germline CDR1 reads SGHDT; CDR2 reads YYEEEE. V lost 0 bases to trimming and J lost 5 bases; unmatched junction nucleotides: 14.

The rearrangement uses TRBV6-5 and TRBJ1-3, with 7 nucleotides matching TRBD1. In germline, CDR1 is MNHEY, CDR2 SVGAGI. The CDR3 loop spans 14 amino acids. Trimming cost V 4 bases and J 0 bases; bases outside gene matches: 0. This CDR3 reads CASSSGGSGNTIYF. CDR3 DNA: TGTGCCAGCAGTTCAGGGGGCTCTGGAAACACCATATATTTT.

This clone was counted a single time. This chain links TRBV4-1 with TRBJ1-2; TRBD1 aligns across 7 bases. The junction had 6 bases not matched to a gene; V was cut back by 1 base and J by 1 base. The germline V gene has CDR1 MGHRA and CDR2 YSYEKL. This CDR3 has 16 residues. The CDR3 protein is CASSQVGQRVNYGYTF. The CDR3 DNA reads as TGCGCCAGCAGCCAAGTGGGACAGAGAGTTAACTATGGCTACACCTTC.

The chain is built from TRBV9 and TRBJ2-7, with TRBD2 as a possible D gene (7 bases). This CDR3 region has 14 residues. V lost 3 bases and J 4 bases, leaving 14 bases between the germline ends. Germline CDR1 reads SGDLS; CDR2 reads YYNGEE. In DNA form, the CDR3 reads TGTGCCAGCAGCGCGGGGGGACACCGGTACGAGCAGTACTTC. As protein: CASSAGGHRYEQYF. The full variable domain, in which reference TRBV9 and TRBJ2-7 provide the parts outside the CDR3, is DSGVTQTPKHLITATGQRVTLRCSPRSGDLSVYWYQQSLDQGLQFLIQYYNGEERAKGNILERFSAQQFPDLHSELNLSSLELGDSALYFCASSAGGHRYEQYFGPGTRLTVT.

Comments on this clone: One junction end does not reproduce the germline sequence, and a read error may be involved. This chain joins TRBV7-9 and TRBJ2-3, with D maybe TRBD1 (6 bases). This CDR3 comprises 12 residues. Germline CDR1 reads SEHNR; CDR2 reads FQNEAQ (reference sequence). The CDR3 sequence: CASSLPQGFEVF. As DNA, the CDR3 is TGTGCCAGCAGCTTACCCCAGGGGTTCGAGGTTTTT.

The chain uses TRBV6-6 and TRBJ1-5, with D tentatively TRBD1 (5 bases). CDR3 size: 15 residues. Trimming took off 5 bases at V and 0 bases at J, with 11 bases between the two ends. The V gene's germline CDR1 is MNHNY and CDR2 SVGAGI (reference sequence). CDR3 region: CASSNDRYSNQPQHF. CDR3 coding DNA: TGTGCCAGCAGTAACGACAGATATAGCAATCAGCCCCAGCATTTT.

The J gene is TRBJ2-3, the V gene TRBV28; D might be TRBD2 (7 bases). The length of the CDR3 is 13 residues. The germline V gene encodes CDR1 MDHEN and CDR2 SYDVKM. Trimming took 7 bases from V and 3 from J, leaving 11 bases between them. CDR3: CASNEGGTDTQYF. In DNA form, the CDR3 reads TGTGCCAGCAACGAGGGGGGGACAGATACGCAGTATTTT.

This rearrangement joins TRBV4-3 to TRBJ1-2; D may be TRBD1 (6 bases). Looked up from germline, CDR1 is LGHNA and CDR2 is YSLEER. The CDR3 consists of 16 residues. V dropped 1 base and J dropped 2 bases, with 14 bases sitting between them. CDR3 amino acids: CASSQGSTGLNYGYTF. CDR3 DNA sequence: TGCGCCAGCAGCCAAGGATCTACAGGGTTAAACTATGGCTACACCTTC.

The V call is TRBV11-2, the J call TRBJ2-3; 8 positions match TRBD2. The J segment lost 6 bases and the V segment lost 1 base, leaving 9 bases of the junction unmatched. CDR1 and CDR2 from the germline V gene are SGHAT and FQNNGV. The CDR3 consists of 16 residues. CDR3 DNA: TGTGCCAGCAGCTTAGCGGGGCGGGGGGCAGTCGATACGCAGTATTTT. Protein sequence: CASSLAGRGAVDTQYF.

This chain uses TRBV25-1 with TRBJ1-6, with 7 bases identical to TRBD1. The germline CDR1 and CDR2 sequences are MGHDK and SYGVNS. J gave up 7 bases and V 3 bases, and 9 bases lay outside the gene matches. This CDR3 is built from 16 residues. CDR3 amino acids: CASSDTFDRANSPLHF. The CDR3 DNA reads as TGTGCCAGCAGTGATACCTTCGACAGGGCAAATTCACCCCTCCACTTT. The whole variable domain, filled in from reference TRBV25-1 and TRBJ1-6, reads EADIYQTPRYLVIGTGKKITLECSQTMGHDKMYWYQQDPGMELHLIHYSYGVNSTEKGDLSSESTVSRIRTEHFPLTLESARPSHTSQYLCASSDTFDRANSPLHFGNGTRLTVT.

As concerns this clone: An end of the junction differs from the germline gene, which may be a read error. The J gene is TRBJ1-2, the V gene TRBV27; possibly TRBD1 for D (6 bases). The CDR3 loop spans 15 amino acids. Germline-derived CDR1 and CDR2 are MNHEY and SMNVEV (reference sequence). The CDR3 region is CASSLSGGAYYGYTF. CDR3 coding DNA: TGTGCCAGCAGTCTATCGGGGGGGGCCTACTATGGCTACACCTTC.

This chain links TRBV18 with TRBJ1-1; 7 bases align to TRBD1. The CDR3 covers 14 residues. Germline V gene lookup returns CDR1 KGHSH and CDR2 LQKENI. V lost 2 bases and J lost 6; bases outside the gene matches: 6. In nucleotides, the CDR3 is TGTGCCAGCTCACCAGTCAGGGGGGATGCTGAAGCTTTCTTT. Its translation: CASSPVRGDAEAFF.

This clone was recorded a few times. J is TRBJ1-3 and V is TRBV15; D is unclear. The CDR3 has 16 amino acids. Germline-derived CDR1 and CDR2 are LNHNV and YYDKDF (reference sequence). The V end lost 0 bases, the J end lost 0 bases, and 9 bases lay between the germline ends. CDR3 nucleotides: TGTGCCACCAGCAGAGATCTAACCACCTCTGGAAACACCATATATTTT. This codes for CATSRDLTTSGNTIYF.

The chain joins TRBV4-3 to TRBJ1-1, with 7 nucleotides matching TRBD1. V dropped 3 bases and J dropped 5; count of bases not matched to a gene: 15. The CDR3 contains 17 residues. CDR1 is LGHNA, CDR2 YSLEER, per germline. Written as DNA, the CDR3 is TGCGCCAGCAGCCACAACAGGGGCGCTCGAAACGGGACTGAAGCTTTCTTT. This encodes CASSHNRGARNGTEAFF.

The chain recombines TRBV11-1 with TRBJ1-2, with 12 nucleotides matching TRBD1. The CDR3 contains 16 residues. Germline CDR1 reads SGHAT; CDR2 reads FQDESV (reference sequence). The trim removed 1 base at V and 7 bases at J, leaving 7 bases unmatched. The CDR3 DNA follows: TGTGCCAGCAGCTTAGACTGGGACAGGGGGCTGATTGGCTACACCTTC. Protein product: CASSLDWDRGLIGYTF.

V gene TRBV5-1 combines with J gene TRBJ1-1; weak D call: TRBD1 (5 bases). Trimming pared 3 bases from V and 2 bases from J, leaving 11 bases between. Germline lookup yields CDR1 SGHRS and CDR2 YFSETQ. The CDR3 loop spans 14 amino acids. The CDR3 loop is CASSSRGDNTEAFF. The CDR3 DNA is TGCGCCAGCAGCTCGCGGGGGGACAACACTGAAGCTTTCTTT.